This T cell receptor beta chain originates from a study of OX40 agonist ivuxolimab in advanced cancers. Germline values: CDR1 MDHEN, CDR2 SYDVKM. V shed 10 bases and J shed 4 bases, with 21 bases lying between them. This CDR3 is 15 amino acids long. Clones were sequenced by immunoSEQ multiplex PCR, and TCRdb holds only the in-frame ones, with some missing. The data hold more than 65,000 clones, with about 78% observed a single time. The clonotype originates from an adult with an advanced solid tumor such as melanoma, head and neck, liver or kidney cancer. The chain employs TRBV28 and TRBJ2-3; either TRBD1 or TRBD2 may fit D (5 bases each). The source was CD4+ or CD8+ T cells sorted from blood, collected in a trial of the OX40 agonist ivuxolimab. CDR3 sequence reads: CATDVSGQGSDTQYF. CDR3 nucleotides: TGTGCCACCGACGTTTCGGGGCAGGGATCAGATACGCAGTATTTT.